Listed below are T cell receptor beta chains from one sample, sequenced in a study of human T cells and chemical hapten exposure. MiXCR, applied by TCRdb to the reads, yields one record per CDR3 protein. The data hold about 120,000 distinct CDR3 sequences, with around 8.5% observed a single time. Sequences were obtained from whole blood. Every receptor here comes from a human donor in good health. Some clones in this sample may be carry-over from other donors' samples. The CDR3 runs from the conserved cysteine through the conserved F or W. D genes are given only for firm matches. Some rows mark clone size as missing; the rest say once, few, many or name a class of expanded clone.

V gene: TRBV7-6
J gene: TRBJ2-2
D gene: NA
clone size: NA
CDR3 protein: CASSLARDRANTGELFF
CDR3 DNA: TGTGCCAGCAGCTTAGCACGGGACCGCGCGAACACCGGGGAGCTGTTTTTT

V gene: TRBV7-9
J gene: TRBJ1-4
D gene: TRBD1
clone size: NA
CDR3 protein: CASSPGQGYSTTNEKLFF
CDR3 DNA: TGTGCCAGCAGCCCGGGACAGGGCTACTCTACAACTAATGAAAAACTGTTTTTT

V gene: TRBV19
J gene: TRBJ2-7
D gene: TRBD1
clone size: few
CDR3 protein: CASSISGTGVYEQYF
CDR3 DNA: TGTGCCAGTAGTATATCAGGGACAGGGGTCTACGAGCAGTACTTC

V gene: TRBV14
J gene: TRBJ1-1
D gene: TRBD1
clone size: many
CDR3 protein: CASSRSTGVTEAFF
CDR3 DNA: TGTGCCAGCAGCCGATCGACAGGGGTTACTGAAGCTTTCTTT

V gene: TRBV5-1
J gene: TRBJ2-2
D gene: NA
clone size: few
CDR3 protein: CASSSPRVVDTGELFF
CDR3 DNA: TGCGCCAGCAGCTCCCCCAGGGTGGTCGACACCGGGGAGCTGTTTTTT

V gene: TRBV25-1
J gene: TRBJ2-1
D gene: TRBD1
clone size: NA
CDR3 protein: CASSLWTGHNEQFF
CDR3 DNA: TGTGCCAGCAGCCTTTGGACAGGGCACAATGAGCAGTTCTTC

V gene: TRBV6-5
J gene: TRBJ1-1
D gene: NA
clone size: many
CDR3 protein: CASSYSRTGDTEAFF
CDR3 DNA: TGTGCCAGCAGTTACTCGCGGACGGGGGACACTGAAGCTTTCTTT

V gene: TRBV5-1
J gene: TRBJ2-1
D gene: NA
clone size: few
CDR3 protein: CASSLALGDVRNEQFF
CDR3 DNA: TGCGCCAGCAGCTTGGCCTTAGGGGATGTGCGCAATGAGCAGTTCTTC

V gene: TRBV6-1
J gene: TRBJ1-1
D gene: NA
clone size: NA
CDR3 protein: CASSLKRRFVTEAFF
CDR3 DNA: TGTGCCAGCAGCTTGAAGAGAAGGTTCGTCACTGAAGCTTTCTTT

V gene: TRBV6-2/TRBV6-3
J gene: TRBJ1-2
D gene: TRBD1
clone size: many
CDR3 protein: CASRRDREDYGYTF
CDR3 DNA: TGTGCCAGCAGACGGGACAGGGAAGACTATGGCTACACCTTC

V gene: TRBV6-2/TRBV6-3
J gene: TRBJ2-4
D gene: NA
clone size: NA
CDR3 protein: CASSYKLEGTDIQYF
CDR3 DNA: TGTGCCAGCAGTTACAAACTAGAGGGCACCGACATTCAGTACTTC

V gene: TRBV3-1
J gene: TRBJ2-2
D gene: TRBD2
clone size: NA
CDR3 protein: CASSQPGLASGELFF
CDR3 DNA: TGTGCCAGCAGCCAACCGGGACTAGCGTCCGGGGAGCTGTTTTTT

V gene: TRBV19
J gene: TRBJ2-3
D gene: NA
clone size: few
CDR3 protein: CASSPGASRDTQYF
CDR3 DNA: TGTGCCAGTAGTCCGGGAGCCAGCAGAGATACGCAGTATTTT

V gene: TRBV27
J gene: TRBJ1-1
D gene: NA
clone size: few
CDR3 protein: CASSPSRLNTEAFF
CDR3 DNA: TGTGCCAGCAGTCCCTCCAGACTGAACACTGAAGCTTTCTTT

V gene: TRBV20-1
J gene: TRBJ1-1
D gene: TRBD1
clone size: many
CDR3 protein: CSASRGQGNTEAFF
CDR3 DNA: TGCAGTGCTAGCCGCGGACAGGGTAACACTGAAGCTTTCTTT

V gene: TRBV28
J gene: TRBJ2-5
D gene: NA
clone size: NA
CDR3 protein: CASSPGTDEETQYF
CDR3 DNA: TGTGCCAGCAGTCCCGGGACGGACGAAGAGACCCAGTACTTC

V gene: TRBV12-3/TRBV12-4
J gene: TRBJ1-1
D gene: NA
clone size: few
CDR3 protein: CASSLRGGGNTEAFF
CDR3 DNA: TGTGCCAGCAGTTTGAGGGGGGGAGGGAACACTGAAGCTTTCTTT

V gene: TRBV6-1
J gene: TRBJ2-1
D gene: NA
clone size: many
CDR3 protein: CASSELQEAYNEQFF
CDR3 DNA: TGTGCCAGCAGTGAACTACAGGAAGCTTACAATGAGCAGTTCTTC

V gene: TRBV19
J gene: TRBJ1-1
D gene: NA
clone size: NA
CDR3 protein: CASSIEGDTEAFF
CDR3 DNA: TGTGCCAGTAGTATAGAGGGCGACACTGAAGCTTTCTTT

V gene: TRBV5-6
J gene: TRBJ2-7
D gene: TRBD1
clone size: few
CDR3 protein: CASSTLQGNREQYF
CDR3 DNA: TGTGCCAGCAGCACACTACAGGGGAACCGGGAGCAGTACTTC

V gene: TRBV11-2
J gene: TRBJ2-6
D gene: NA
clone size: NA
CDR3 protein: CASSLVGANVLTF
CDR3 DNA: TGTGCCAGCAGCTTAGTCGGGGCCAACGTCCTGACTTTC

V gene: TRBV27
J gene: TRBJ2-3
D gene: NA
clone size: few
CDR3 protein: CASSLSAGTDTQYF
CDR3 DNA: TGTGCCAGCAGTTTATCGGCCGGCACAGATACGCAGTATTTT

V gene: TRBV11-3
J gene: TRBJ2-2
D gene: NA
clone size: few
CDR3 protein: CASSLHGLGTNTGELFF
CDR3 DNA: TGTGCCAGCAGCCTCCACGGTTTGGGGACCAACACCGGGGAGCTGTTTTTT

V gene: TRBV20-1
J gene: TRBJ2-3
D gene: TRBD2
clone size: NA
CDR3 protein: CSARETSGSIIADTQYF
CDR3 DNA: TGCAGTGCTAGAGAAACTAGCGGGAGTATAATCGCAGATACGCAGTATTTT

V gene: TRBV2
J gene: TRBJ2-5
D gene: TRBD1
clone size: NA
CDR3 protein: CASSEYRGQETQYF
CDR3 DNA: TGTGCCAGCAGTGAGTACAGGGGTCAGGAGACCCAGTACTTC

V gene: TRBV12-3/TRBV12-4
J gene: TRBJ2-2
D gene: NA
clone size: NA
CDR3 protein: CASSFWLPELFF
CDR3 DNA: TGTGCCAGCAGTTTCTGGCTCCCGGAGCTGTTTTTT

V gene: TRBV29-1
J gene: TRBJ2-1
D gene: TRBD2
clone size: many
CDR3 protein: CSSPGGSSEYNEQFF
CDR3 DNA: TGCAGCTCTCCGGGGGGGAGTAGTGAGTACAATGAGCAGTTCTTC

V gene: TRBV29-1
J gene: TRBJ1-1
D gene: NA
clone size: many
CDR3 protein: CSVAPRMNTEAFF
CDR3 DNA: TGCAGCGTTGCCCCCAGGATGAACACTGAAGCTTTCTTT

V gene: TRBV21-1
J gene: TRBJ2-7
D gene: NA
clone size: many
CDR3 protein: CAGIQREQYEQYF
CDR3 DNA: TGTGCCGGAATTCAAAGGGAACAGTACGAGCAGTACTTC

V gene: TRBV7-3
J gene: TRBJ1-5
D gene: NA
clone size: many
CDR3 protein: CASSLVLRPFTSNQPQHF
CDR3 DNA: TGTGCCAGCAGCTTAGTACTGCGCCCTTTTACTAGCAATCAGCCCCAGCATTTT

V gene: TRBV4-2
J gene: TRBJ2-3
D gene: NA
clone size: few
CDR3 protein: CASSQDKRLGGEDTQYF
CDR3 DNA: TGTGCCAGCAGCCAAGATAAGCGCCTAGGGGGGGAGGATACGCAGTATTTT

V gene: TRBV7-2
J gene: TRBJ1-1
D gene: NA
clone size: many
CDR3 protein: CASSISLTEAFF
CDR3 DNA: TGTGCCAGCAGCATTAGTCTGACTGAAGCTTTCTTT

V gene: TRBV6-1
J gene: TRBJ2-2
D gene: NA
clone size: few
CDR3 protein: CASSEVYGNTGELFF
CDR3 DNA: TGTGCCAGCAGTGAAGTTTACGGGAACACCGGGGAGCTGTTTTTT

V gene: TRBV4-1
J gene: TRBJ2-7
D gene: TRBD2
clone size: many
CDR3 protein: CASSQSSGRAYEQYF
CDR3 DNA: TGCGCCAGCAGCCAATCTAGCGGGAGGGCCTACGAGCAGTACTTC

V gene: TRBV6-5
J gene: TRBJ1-6
D gene: TRBD1
clone size: many
CDR3 protein: CASSYSGTEIGSPLHF
CDR3 DNA: TGTGCCAGCAGTTACAGCGGGACAGAAATCGGTTCACCCCTCCACTTT

V gene: TRBV2
J gene: TRBJ1-1
D gene: NA
clone size: few
CDR3 protein: CASLQSMNTEAFF
CDR3 DNA: TGTGCCAGCTTACAGTCCATGAACACTGAAGCTTTCTTT

V gene: TRBV6-5
J gene: TRBJ2-7
D gene: NA
clone size: many
CDR3 protein: CASRDTGDSYEQYF
CDR3 DNA: TGTGCCAGCAGGGACACGGGGGACTCCTACGAGCAGTACTTC

V gene: TRBV6-5
J gene: TRBJ2-1
D gene: NA
clone size: many
CDR3 protein: CASSYSMGEQFF
CDR3 DNA: TGTGCCAGCAGTTACTCGATGGGAGAGCAGTTCTTC

V gene: TRBV7-2
J gene: TRBJ2-7
D gene: TRBD1
clone size: few
CDR3 protein: CASSLGQGEPYEQYF
CDR3 DNA: TGTGCCAGCAGCCTGGGACAGGGGGAACCCTACGAGCAGTACTTC

V gene: TRBV5-5
J gene: TRBJ1-5
D gene: NA
clone size: many
CDR3 protein: CASSWLGTPLEPQHF
CDR3 DNA: TGTGCCAGCAGCTGGCTCGGGACCCCCTTGGAGCCCCAGCATTTT

V gene: TRBV5-8
J gene: TRBJ2-1
D gene: NA
clone size: NA
CDR3 protein: CASSPVVNEQFF
CDR3 DNA: TGTGCCAGCAGTCCGGTGGTCAATGAGCAGTTCTTC

V gene: TRBV10-3
J gene: TRBJ2-7
D gene: NA
clone size: many
CDR3 protein: CAISEGTGFNYEQYF
CDR3 DNA: TGTGCCATCAGTGAGGGCACTGGTTTTAACTACGAGCAGTACTTC

V gene: TRBV5-1
J gene: TRBJ2-1
D gene: NA
clone size: few
CDR3 protein: CASSLGQIGEQFF
CDR3 DNA: TGCGCCAGCAGCTTAGGACAGATCGGTGAGCAGTTCTTC

V gene: TRBV7-2
J gene: TRBJ2-3
D gene: NA
clone size: NA
CDR3 protein: CASSDRKTGTDTQYF
CDR3 DNA: TGTGCCAGCAGCGATCGGAAAACTGGCACAGATACGCAGTATTTT